This is a list of T cell receptor beta chains from one sample in a study of cytomegalovirus exposure and HLA in healthy donors. Only in-frame clones appear in the TCRdb table, and some are missing; sequencing was by immunoSEQ multiplex PCR. The table shows under 250,000 clones, with around four fifths occurring only once. Specimen: PBMCs. The receptors shown here come from a woman under 30 in good health and CMV-seronegative. Both conserved end residues are part of each CDR3. The D gene is left open where the match is weak. Clone size is stated in some rows and not others, as once, few, many or a class when expanded.

j_gene: TRBJ1-1; len: 16; abundance: NA; v_gene: TRBV30; d_gene: NA; CDR3aa: CAWSVYWSMRGTEAFF; CDR3nt: TGTGCCTGGAGTGTTTATTGGTCCATGAGGGGCACTGAAGCTTTCTTT
j_gene: TRBJ2-1; len: 21; abundance: NA; v_gene: TRBV9; d_gene: TRBD2; CDR3aa: CASSVGTWTSGGQNVYNEQFF; CDR3nt: TGTGCCAGCAGCGTAGGGACCTGGACTAGCGGGGGGCAAAACGTATACAATGAGCAGTTCTTC
j_gene: TRBJ2-5; len: 14; abundance: NA; v_gene: TRBV30; d_gene: TRBD1; CDR3aa: CAWSEGFRTGAQYF; CDR3nt: TGTGCCTGGAGTGAGGGTTTCCGGACAGGGGCCCAGTACTTC
j_gene: TRBJ1-1; len: 14; abundance: few; v_gene: TRBV6-5; d_gene: NA; CDR3aa: CASSYDRLNTEAFF; CDR3nt: TGTGCCAGCAGTTACGACAGGTTGAACACTGAAGCTTTCTTT
j_gene: TRBJ1-3; len: 15; abundance: once; v_gene: TRBV30; d_gene: TRBD1; CDR3aa: CAWSVGTGIGNTIYF; CDR3nt: TGTGCCTGGAGTGTCGGGACAGGGATCGGAAACACCATATATTTT
j_gene: TRBJ2-5; len: 17; abundance: NA; v_gene: TRBV11-2; d_gene: NA; CDR3aa: CASSFSLISAVQETQYF; CDR3nt: TGTGCCAGCAGCTTTTCATTAATCTCGGCGGTACAAGAGACCCAGTACTTC
j_gene: TRBJ2-1; len: 14; abundance: NA; v_gene: TRBV5-6; d_gene: NA; CDR3aa: CASSLVWAWNEQFF; CDR3nt: TGTGCCAGCAGCTTGGTATGGGCTTGGAATGAGCAGTTCTTC
j_gene: TRBJ2-1; len: 13; abundance: NA; v_gene: TRBV15; d_gene: NA; CDR3aa: CATSPSSDNEQFF; CDR3nt: TGTGCCACCAGCCCGTCCAGCGACAATGAGCAGTTCTTC
j_gene: TRBJ2-7; len: 13; abundance: NA; v_gene: TRBV6-6; d_gene: TRBD2; CDR3aa: CASSRGGSYEQYF; CDR3nt: TGTGCCAGCAGTCGCGGGGGCTCCTACGAGCAGTACTTC
j_gene: TRBJ2-7; len: 11; abundance: NA; v_gene: TRBV30; d_gene: NA; CDR3aa: CAVQGGYEQYF; CDR3nt: TGTGCCGTACAGGGAGGGTACGAGCAGTACTTC
j_gene: TRBJ1-2; len: 10; abundance: NA; v_gene: TRBV20-1; d_gene: NA; CDR3aa: CSASGGGYTF; CDR3nt: TGCAGTGCAAGTGGAGGTGGCTACACCTTC
j_gene: TRBJ2-2; len: 14; abundance: NA; v_gene: TRBV30; d_gene: NA; CDR3aa: CAWSVPRETGELFF; CDR3nt: TGTGCCTGGAGTGTACCTAGGGAGACCGGGGAGCTGTTTTTT
j_gene: TRBJ1-2; len: 15; abundance: NA; v_gene: TRBV7-8; d_gene: NA; CDR3aa: CASSLELSGPYGYTF; CDR3nt: TGTGCCAGCAGCTTAGAGCTCTCTGGGCCCTATGGCTACACCTTC
j_gene: TRBJ2-7; len: 16; abundance: NA; v_gene: TRBV6-5; d_gene: NA; CDR3aa: CASSSPRVGSSYEQYF; CDR3nt: TGTGCCAGCAGTTCCCCCCGCGTAGGGAGCTCCTACGAGCAGTACTTC
j_gene: TRBJ2-7; len: 14; abundance: NA; v_gene: TRBV4-1; d_gene: NA; CDR3aa: CASSQKGSGYEQYF; CDR3nt: TGCGCCAGCAGCCAAAAAGGGAGCGGCTACGAGCAGTACTTC
j_gene: TRBJ1-1; len: 13; abundance: NA; v_gene: TRBV18; d_gene: NA; CDR3aa: CASSQEIDTEAFF; CDR3nt: TGTGCCAGCTCACAGGAGATCGACACTGAAGCTTTCTTT
j_gene: TRBJ1-2; len: 14; abundance: NA; v_gene: TRBV25-1; d_gene: NA; CDR3aa: CASSDVTGTYGYTF; CDR3nt: TGTGCCAGCAGTGATGTAACAGGGACCTATGGCTACACCTTC
j_gene: TRBJ2-2; len: 12; abundance: NA; v_gene: TRBV27; d_gene: NA; CDR3aa: CASLADTGELFF; CDR3nt: TGTGCCAGCCTAGCCGACACCGGGGAGCTGTTTTTT
j_gene: TRBJ1-2; len: 12; abundance: few; v_gene: TRBV2; d_gene: TRBD1; CDR3aa: CASRTGAYGYTF; CDR3nt: TGTGCCAGCAGAACAGGGGCCTATGGCTACACCTTC
j_gene: TRBJ2-7; len: 12; abundance: NA; v_gene: TRBV27; d_gene: TRBD1; CDR3aa: CASGQGAYEQYF; CDR3nt: TGTGCCAGCGGACAGGGGGCCTACGAGCAGTACTTC
j_gene: TRBJ2-6; len: 18; abundance: NA; v_gene: TRBV5-6; d_gene: NA; CDR3aa: CASSFVGRASSGANVLTF; CDR3nt: TGTGCCAGCAGCTTCGTAGGCAGGGCGAGCTCTGGGGCCAACGTCCTGACTTTC
j_gene: TRBJ1-5; len: 14; abundance: few; v_gene: TRBV15; d_gene: TRBD1; CDR3aa: CATGGQTPSQPQHF; CDR3nt: TGTGCCACCGGGGGACAGACCCCTAGCCAGCCCCAGCATTTT
j_gene: TRBJ1-1; len: 11; abundance: many; v_gene: TRBV25-1; d_gene: NA; CDR3aa: CASSATAEAFF; CDR3nt: TGTGCCAGCAGTGCAACAGCTGAAGCTTTCTTT
j_gene: TRBJ1-1; len: 15; abundance: NA; v_gene: TRBV4-1; d_gene: TRBD1; CDR3aa: CATLLGGSVEPEAFF; CDR3nt: TGCGCCACTCTACTAGGGGGCTCTGTAGAACCTGAAGCTTTCTTT
j_gene: TRBJ2-1; len: 16; abundance: NA; v_gene: TRBV11-2; d_gene: NA; CDR3aa: CASSLAGRELYNEQFF; CDR3nt: TGTGCCAGCAGCTTAGCAGGTCGGGAGCTCTACAATGAGCAGTTCTTC
j_gene: TRBJ1-2; len: 13; abundance: NA; v_gene: TRBV9; d_gene: NA; CDR3aa: CASSVVSNYGYTF; CDR3nt: TGTGCCAGCAGCGTAGTGTCCAACTATGGCTACACCTTC
j_gene: TRBJ2-7; len: 14; abundance: few; v_gene: TRBV5-5; d_gene: TRBD1; CDR3aa: CASSFRQGAHEQYF; CDR3nt: TGTGCCAGCAGCTTCCGGCAGGGGGCCCACGAGCAGTACTTC
j_gene: TRBJ1-4; len: 14; abundance: NA; v_gene: TRBV5-1; d_gene: NA; CDR3aa: CASSLGPENEKLFF; CDR3nt: TGCGCCAGCAGCTTGGGGCCAGAGAATGAAAAACTGTTTTTT
j_gene: TRBJ1-6; len: 13; abundance: NA; v_gene: TRBV6-4; d_gene: TRBD1; CDR3aa: CASSGQGGSPLHF; CDR3nt: TGTGCCAGCAGTGGACAGGGAGGCTCACCCCTCCACTTT
j_gene: TRBJ1-1; len: 14; abundance: NA; v_gene: TRBV9; d_gene: NA; CDR3aa: CASSVRTENTEAFF; CDR3nt: TGTGCCAGCAGCGTACGGACGGAGAACACTGAAGCTTTCTTT
j_gene: TRBJ2-2; len: 16; abundance: NA; v_gene: TRBV11-3; d_gene: NA; CDR3aa: CASSLGAGTNTGELFF; CDR3nt: TGTGCCAGCAGCTTAGGGGCGGGCACGAACACCGGGGAGCTGTTTTTT
j_gene: TRBJ1-5; len: 14; abundance: few; v_gene: TRBV2; d_gene: TRBD1; CDR3aa: CASSGDRNNQPQHF; CDR3nt: TGTGCCAGCAGTGGGGACAGGAACAATCAGCCCCAGCATTTT
j_gene: TRBJ1-5; len: 14; abundance: NA; v_gene: TRBV2; d_gene: TRBD1; CDR3aa: CASSGTGIWQPQHF; CDR3nt: TGTGCCAGCAGTGGGACAGGGATATGGCAGCCCCAGCATTTT
j_gene: TRBJ1-2; len: 13; abundance: few; v_gene: TRBV6-1; d_gene: NA; CDR3aa: CASSESQYYGYTF; CDR3nt: TGTGCCAGCAGTGAAAGCCAGTACTATGGCTACACCTTC
j_gene: TRBJ2-5; len: 16; abundance: NA; v_gene: TRBV7-6; d_gene: NA; CDR3aa: CASSLVGQGYQETQYF; CDR3nt: TGTGCCAGCAGCTTAGTTGGGCAGGGGTACCAAGAGACCCAGTACTTC
j_gene: TRBJ2-5; len: 11; abundance: NA; v_gene: TRBV6-1; d_gene: NA; CDR3aa: CASRSGAPQYF; CDR3nt: TGTGCCAGCAGATCGGGAGCGCCTCAGTACTTC
j_gene: TRBJ1-1; len: 13; abundance: NA; v_gene: TRBV30; d_gene: NA; CDR3aa: CAWGPPWNTEAFF; CDR3nt: TGTGCCTGGGGACCCCCTTGGAACACTGAAGCTTTCTTT
j_gene: TRBJ2-1; len: 17; abundance: NA; v_gene: TRBV29-1; d_gene: TRBD2; CDR3aa: CSVGGGLAGGLQNEQFF; CDR3nt: TGCAGCGTCGGGGGGGGACTAGCGGGAGGGCTCCAGAATGAGCAGTTCTTC
j_gene: TRBJ2-3; len: 13; abundance: many; v_gene: TRBV5-4; d_gene: NA; CDR3aa: CASRPLGTDTQYF; CDR3nt: TGTGCCAGCAGGCCACTGGGGACAGATACGCAGTATTTT
j_gene: TRBJ1-6; len: 15; abundance: NA; v_gene: TRBV10-3; d_gene: NA; CDR3aa: CAISSSDNYNSPLHF; CDR3nt: TGTGCCATCAGTTCCTCGGACAATTATAATTCACCCCTCCACTTT
j_gene: TRBJ1-1; len: 14; abundance: NA; v_gene: TRBV2; d_gene: NA; CDR3aa: CASSDGQRNTEAFF; CDR3nt: TGTGCCAGCAGTGACGGGCAAAGGAACACTGAAGCTTTCTTT
j_gene: TRBJ1-2; len: 15; abundance: NA; v_gene: TRBV28; d_gene: NA; CDR3aa: CASSSLGAANYGYTF; CDR3nt: TGTGCCAGCAGTTCGCTTGGAGCGGCTAACTATGGCTACACCTTC
j_gene: TRBJ2-7; len: 12; abundance: NA; v_gene: TRBV30; d_gene: NA; CDR3aa: CAWSAGPYEQYF; CDR3nt: TGTGCCTGGAGTGCAGGGCCCTACGAGCAGTACTTC
j_gene: TRBJ2-5; len: 14; abundance: NA; v_gene: TRBV2; d_gene: NA; CDR3aa: CASSEFTEQETQYF; CDR3nt: TGTGCCAGCAGTGAATTCACTGAACAAGAGACCCAGTACTTC
j_gene: TRBJ2-5; len: 15; abundance: NA; v_gene: TRBV15; d_gene: TRBD1; CDR3aa: CATSRDRGGQETQYF; CDR3nt: TGTGCCACCAGCAGGGACAGGGGAGGCCAAGAGACCCAGTACTTC
j_gene: TRBJ2-3; len: 13; abundance: NA; v_gene: TRBV6-1; d_gene: TRBD2; CDR3aa: CATGGLEKDTQYF; CDR3nt: TGTGCCACCGGGGGACTAGAGAAAGATACGCAGTATTTT
j_gene: TRBJ1-1; len: 12; abundance: NA; v_gene: TRBV28; d_gene: NA; CDR3aa: CASRLKIGKEFF; CDR3nt: TGTGCCAGCAGGCTAAAGATCGGTAAAGAGTTCTTT
j_gene: TRBJ2-7; len: 15; abundance: NA; v_gene: TRBV6-6; d_gene: TRBD1; CDR3aa: CASSYKGQGLVEQYF; CDR3nt: TGTGCCAGCAGTTACAAGGGACAGGGGTTGGTCGAGCAGTACTTC
j_gene: TRBJ2-2; len: 15; abundance: NA; v_gene: TRBV27; d_gene: TRBD2; CDR3aa: CASGGLAGPEGELFF; CDR3nt: TGTGCCAGCGGGGGACTAGCGGGACCGGAGGGGGAGCTGTTTTTT
j_gene: TRBJ2-1; len: 15; abundance: NA; v_gene: TRBV27; d_gene: NA; CDR3aa: CASSFRAGNYNEQFF; CDR3nt: TGTGCCAGCAGTTTTAGGGCCGGTAACTACAATGAGCAGTTCTTC